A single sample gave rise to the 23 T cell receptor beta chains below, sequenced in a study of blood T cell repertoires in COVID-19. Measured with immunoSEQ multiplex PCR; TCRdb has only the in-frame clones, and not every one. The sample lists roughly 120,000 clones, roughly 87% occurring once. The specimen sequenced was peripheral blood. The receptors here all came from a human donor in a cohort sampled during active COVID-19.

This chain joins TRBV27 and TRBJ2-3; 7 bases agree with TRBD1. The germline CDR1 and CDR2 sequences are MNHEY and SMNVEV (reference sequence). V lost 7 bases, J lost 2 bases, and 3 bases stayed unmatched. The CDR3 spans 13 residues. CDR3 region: CASKGASTDTQYF. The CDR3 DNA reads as TGTGCCAGCAAGGGGGCGTCCACAGATACGCAGTATTTT.

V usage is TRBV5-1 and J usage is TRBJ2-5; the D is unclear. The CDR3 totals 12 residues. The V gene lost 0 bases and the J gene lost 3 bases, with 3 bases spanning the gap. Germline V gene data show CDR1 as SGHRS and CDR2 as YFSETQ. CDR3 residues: CASSLAEETQYF. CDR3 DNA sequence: TGCGCCAGCAGCTTGGCTGAAGAGACCCAGTACTTC.

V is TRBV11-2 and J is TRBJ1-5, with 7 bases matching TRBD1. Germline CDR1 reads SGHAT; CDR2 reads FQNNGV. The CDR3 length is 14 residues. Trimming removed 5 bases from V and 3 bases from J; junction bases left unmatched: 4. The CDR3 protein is CASSQGQVNQPQHF. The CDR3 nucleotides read TGTGCCAGCAGCCAAGGACAGGTCAATCAGCCCCAGCATTTT.

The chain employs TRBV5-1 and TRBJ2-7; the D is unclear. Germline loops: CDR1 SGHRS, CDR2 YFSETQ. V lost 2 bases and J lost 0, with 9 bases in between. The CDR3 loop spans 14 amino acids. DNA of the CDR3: TGCGCCAGCAGCTTCCAGGAAGGCTCCTACGAGCAGTACTTC. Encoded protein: CASSFQEGSYEQYF.

This chain's CDR3 is CASSRDPREGADTQYF. The CDR3 DNA reads TGCGCCAGCTCCCGAGACCCGCGGGAGGGTGCAGATACGCAGTATTTT. This chain uses TRBV5-1 with TRBJ2-3; 9 bases line up with TRBD2. The CDR3 is made up of 16 amino acids. CDR1 and CDR2 (germline): SGHRS, YFSETQ. V shed 7 bases, J shed 4 bases, and the junction held 13 bases outside the gene matches.

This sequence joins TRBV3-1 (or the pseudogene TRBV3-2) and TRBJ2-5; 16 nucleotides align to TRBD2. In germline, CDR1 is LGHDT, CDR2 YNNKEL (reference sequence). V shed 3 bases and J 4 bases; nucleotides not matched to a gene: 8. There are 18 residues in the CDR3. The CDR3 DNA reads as TGTGCCAGCAGCCACGCCGGGACTAGCGGGGGGGTAGGAGAGACCCAGTACTTC. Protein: CASSHAGTSGGVGETQYF.

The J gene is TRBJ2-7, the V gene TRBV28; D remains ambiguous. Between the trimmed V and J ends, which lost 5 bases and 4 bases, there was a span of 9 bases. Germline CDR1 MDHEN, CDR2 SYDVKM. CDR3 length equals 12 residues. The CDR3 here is CASSTLQYEQYF. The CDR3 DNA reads TGTGCCAGCAGTACTCTTCAATACGAGCAGTACTTC.

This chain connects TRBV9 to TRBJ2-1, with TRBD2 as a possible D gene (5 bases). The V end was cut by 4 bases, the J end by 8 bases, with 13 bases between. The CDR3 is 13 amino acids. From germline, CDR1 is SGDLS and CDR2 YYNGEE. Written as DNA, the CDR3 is TGTGCCAGCAGCCCCAGCGGATACCATGAGCAGTTCTTC. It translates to CASSPSGYHEQFF.

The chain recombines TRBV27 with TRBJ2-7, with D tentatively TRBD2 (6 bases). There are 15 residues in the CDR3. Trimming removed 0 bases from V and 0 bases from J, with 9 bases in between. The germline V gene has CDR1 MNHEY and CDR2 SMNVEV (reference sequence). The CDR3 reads CASSLSAGTSYEQYF. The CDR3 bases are TGTGCCAGCAGTTTATCGGCGGGGACCTCCTACGAGCAGTACTTC.

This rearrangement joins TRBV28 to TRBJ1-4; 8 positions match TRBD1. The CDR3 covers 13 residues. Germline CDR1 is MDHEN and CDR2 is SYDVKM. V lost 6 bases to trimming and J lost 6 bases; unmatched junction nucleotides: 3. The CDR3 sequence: CASSLTGDEKLFF. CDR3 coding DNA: TGTGCCAGCAGCCTGACAGGGGATGAAAAACTGTTTTTT.

CDR3: CASSSGSSYEQYF. CDR3 coding DNA: TGTGCCAGTAGTAGCGGGAGCTCCTACGAGCAGTACTTC. This sequence joins TRBV19 and TRBJ2-7; 7 bases map to TRBD2. The CDR3 totals 13 residues. The V gene's germline CDR1 is LNHDA and CDR2 SQIVND (reference sequence). With V trimmed by 4 bases and J by 0 bases, 0 bases remained unmatched.

CDR3 DNA: TGTGCCAGCAGCTTAAACAGGGGGAGCACTGAAGCTTTCTTT. Translation: CASSLNRGSTEAFF. V and J are TRBV7-3 and TRBJ1-1, with 8 bases matching TRBD1. This CDR3 region has 14 residues. The junction had 2 bases not matched to a gene; V was cut back by 1 base and J by 4 bases. Germline lookup yields CDR1 SGHTA and CDR2 FQGTGA. Filled out from reference TRBV7-3 and TRBJ1-1, the complete variable domain reads GAGVSQTPSNKVTEKGKYVELRCDPISGHTALYWYRQSLGQGPEFLIYFQGTGAADDSGLPNDRFFAVRPEGSVSTLKIQRTERGDSAVYLCASSLNRGSTEAFFGQGTRLTVV.

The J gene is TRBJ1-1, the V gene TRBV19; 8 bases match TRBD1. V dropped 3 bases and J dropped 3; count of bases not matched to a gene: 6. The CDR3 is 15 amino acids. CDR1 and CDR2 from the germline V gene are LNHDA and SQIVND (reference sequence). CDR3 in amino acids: CASSIGQGRDTEAFF. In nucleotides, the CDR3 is TGTGCCAGTAGTATTGGACAGGGTAGGGACACTGAAGCTTTCTTT.

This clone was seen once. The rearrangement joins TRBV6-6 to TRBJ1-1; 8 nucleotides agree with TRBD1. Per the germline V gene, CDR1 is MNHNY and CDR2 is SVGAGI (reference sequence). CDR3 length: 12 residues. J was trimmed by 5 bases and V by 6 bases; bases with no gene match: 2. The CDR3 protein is CASRYRGTEAFF. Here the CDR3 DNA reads TGTGCCAGCAGGTACAGGGGGACTGAAGCTTTCTTT.

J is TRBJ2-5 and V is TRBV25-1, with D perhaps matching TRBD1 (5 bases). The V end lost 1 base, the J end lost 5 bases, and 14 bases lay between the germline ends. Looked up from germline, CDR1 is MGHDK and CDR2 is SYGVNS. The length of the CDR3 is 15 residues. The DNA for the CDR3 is TGTGCCAGCAGTGAATTCCAGGGTCTGGGGGAGACCCAGTACTTC. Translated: CASSEFQGLGETQYF.

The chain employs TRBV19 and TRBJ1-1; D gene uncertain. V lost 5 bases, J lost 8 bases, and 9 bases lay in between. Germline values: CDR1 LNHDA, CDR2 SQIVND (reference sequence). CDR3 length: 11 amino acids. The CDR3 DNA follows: TGTGCCAGTAGTTCACGTACAGAAGCTTTCTTT. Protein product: CASSSRTEAFF.

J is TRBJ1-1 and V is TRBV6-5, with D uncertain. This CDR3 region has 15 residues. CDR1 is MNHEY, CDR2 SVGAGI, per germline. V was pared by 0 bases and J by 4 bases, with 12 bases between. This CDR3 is CASSYSEDGVTEAFF. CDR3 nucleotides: TGTGCCAGCAGTTACTCGGAGGATGGGGTCACTGAAGCTTTCTTT.

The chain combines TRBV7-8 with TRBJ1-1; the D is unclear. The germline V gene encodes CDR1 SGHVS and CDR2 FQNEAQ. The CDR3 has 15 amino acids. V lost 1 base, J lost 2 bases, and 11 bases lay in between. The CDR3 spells CASSLETVQNTEAFF. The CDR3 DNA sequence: TGTGCCAGCAGCTTAGAAACGGTCCAAAACACTGAAGCTTTCTTT.

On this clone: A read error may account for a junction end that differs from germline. The CDR3 is CASSPGQGREKLFF. CDR3 in DNA: TGTGCTAGCAGCCCTGGACAGGGCAGGGAAAAACTGTTTTTT. V gene TRBV7-7 combines with J gene TRBJ1-4, with 8 bases identical to TRBD1. Germline V lookup: CDR1 SSHAT, CDR2 FNYEAQ (reference sequence). There are 14 residues in the CDR3. Based on the CDR3 plus reference TRBV7-7 and TRBJ1-4, the full variable domain is GAGVSQSPRYKVTKRGQDVTLRCDPISSHATLYWYQQALGQGPEFLTYFNYEAQPDKSGLPSDRFSAERPEGSISTLTIQRTEQRDSAMYRCASSPGQGREKLFFGSGTQLSVL.

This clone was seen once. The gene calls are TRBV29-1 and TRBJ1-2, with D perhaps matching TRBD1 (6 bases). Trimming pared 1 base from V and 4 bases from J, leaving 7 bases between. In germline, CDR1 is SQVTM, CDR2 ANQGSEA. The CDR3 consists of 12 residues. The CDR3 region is CSVEGGRYGYTF. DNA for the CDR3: TGCAGCGTTGAAGGGGGGCGCTATGGCTACACCTTC.

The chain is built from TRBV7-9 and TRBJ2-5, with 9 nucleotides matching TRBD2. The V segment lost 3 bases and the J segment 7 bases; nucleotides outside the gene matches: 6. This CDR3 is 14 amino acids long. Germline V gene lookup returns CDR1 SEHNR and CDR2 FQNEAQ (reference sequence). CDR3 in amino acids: CASSLGSGSGTQYF. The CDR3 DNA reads TGTGCCAGCAGCTTGGGTAGCGGGAGTGGGACCCAGTACTTC.

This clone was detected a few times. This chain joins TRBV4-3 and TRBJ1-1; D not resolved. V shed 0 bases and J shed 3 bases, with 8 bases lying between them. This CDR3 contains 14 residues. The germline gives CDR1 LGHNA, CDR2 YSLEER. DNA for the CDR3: TGCGCCAGCAGCCAAGATTCAGGCTACACTGAAGCTTTCTTT. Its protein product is CASSQDSGYTEAFF.

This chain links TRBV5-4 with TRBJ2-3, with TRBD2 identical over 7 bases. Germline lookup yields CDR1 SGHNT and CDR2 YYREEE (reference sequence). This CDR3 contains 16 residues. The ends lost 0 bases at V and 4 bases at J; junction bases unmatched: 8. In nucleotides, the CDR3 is TGTGCCAGCAGCTTGGAAGTCGGGGGGAATTCAGATACGCAGTATTTT. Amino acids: CASSLEVGGNSDTQYF.